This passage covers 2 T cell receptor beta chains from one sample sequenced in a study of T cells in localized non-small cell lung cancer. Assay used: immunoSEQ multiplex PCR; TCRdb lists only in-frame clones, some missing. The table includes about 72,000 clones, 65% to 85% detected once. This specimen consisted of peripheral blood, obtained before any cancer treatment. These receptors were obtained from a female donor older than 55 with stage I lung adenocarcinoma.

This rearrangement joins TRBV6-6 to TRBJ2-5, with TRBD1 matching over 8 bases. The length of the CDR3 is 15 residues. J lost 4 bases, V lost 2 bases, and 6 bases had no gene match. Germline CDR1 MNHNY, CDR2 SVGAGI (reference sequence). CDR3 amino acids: CASSYGRGLGETQYF. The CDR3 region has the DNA TGTGCCAGCAGTTACGGCAGGGGGCTAGGAGAGACCCAGTACTTC.

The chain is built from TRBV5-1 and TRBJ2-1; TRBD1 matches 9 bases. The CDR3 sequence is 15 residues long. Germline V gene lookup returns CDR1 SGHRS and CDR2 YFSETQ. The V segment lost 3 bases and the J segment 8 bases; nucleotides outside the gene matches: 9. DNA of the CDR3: TGCGCCAGCAGCTGGATACAGGGGGCGTCGGATGAGCAGTTCTTC. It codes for CASSWIQGASDEQFF.